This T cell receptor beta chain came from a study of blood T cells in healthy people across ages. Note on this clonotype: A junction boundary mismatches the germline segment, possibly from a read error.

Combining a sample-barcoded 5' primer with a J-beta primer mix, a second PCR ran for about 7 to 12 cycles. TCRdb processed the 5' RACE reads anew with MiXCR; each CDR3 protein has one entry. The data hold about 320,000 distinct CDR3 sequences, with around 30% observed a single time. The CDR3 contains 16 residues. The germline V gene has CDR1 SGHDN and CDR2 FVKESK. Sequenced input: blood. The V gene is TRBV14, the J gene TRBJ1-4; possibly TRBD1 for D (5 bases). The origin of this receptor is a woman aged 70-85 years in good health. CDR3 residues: CASSPGSPLRGEKVFF. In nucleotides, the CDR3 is TGTGCTAGCAGCCCCGGGTCGCCGTTAAGGGGTGAAAAAGTGTTTTTT.